Listed below are T cell receptor beta chains from one sample, sequenced in a study of shared clonotypes between healthy human individuals. Assay: immunoSEQ multiplex PCR; the TCRdb copy retains only in-frame clones and omits some. The data contain 1.4 million or so clones, 98% of them singletons. Sequencing was carried out using naive CD4+ T cells sorted from blood. The receptor set was obtained from a man in his thirties or forties in good health. Both conserved end residues are part of each CDR3. D genes are given only for firm matches. Size values are once, few and many counts, or a class for expanded clones, and some rows have none.

CASRTDSSNYGYTF | TGTGCCAGTAGGACGGACAGCTCTAACTATGGCTACACCTTC | TRBJ1-2 | NA | 14 | TRBV19 | NA
CASSLARAIYNEQFF | TGTGCCAGCAGCTTAGCGCGAGCCATTTACAATGAGCAGTTCTTC | TRBJ2-1 | NA | 15 | TRBV7-2 | NA
CASSWRTGPTMGRFF | TGTGCCAGCAGCTGGCGAACGGGCCCTACCATGGGGCGGTTCTTC | TRBJ2-1 | NA | 15 | TRBV5-6 | NA
CASSPSGRAGGEQFF | TGTGCCAGCAGCCCCTCGGGTCGGGCGGGAGGTGAGCAGTTCTTC | TRBJ2-1 | NA | 15 | TRBV28 | TRBD2
CASSLGLATNEKLFF | TGTGCCAGCAGCTTGGGACTAGCAACTAATGAAAAACTGTTTTTT | TRBJ1-4 | NA | 15 | TRBV5-4 | NA
CATSRDLRQGGETQYF | TGTGCCACCAGCAGAGATCTCCGGCAGGGGGGAGAGACCCAGTACTTC | TRBJ2-5 | NA | 16 | TRBV15 | NA
CASSSPRETQYF | TGCGCCAGCAGCTCTCCTCGAGAGACCCAGTACTTC | TRBJ2-5 | NA | 12 | TRBV5-1 | NA
CAWSSRGISMIELFF | TGTGCCTGGAGTAGTCGTGGGATTTCTATGATTGAACTGTTTTTT | TRBJ1-4 | NA | 15 | TRBV30 | NA
CASPQSQRGQRSSGRPVVTDTQYF | TGTGCCAGCCCCCAAAGCCAGAGGGGCCAGAGGTCTAGCGGGAGGCCGGTGGTCACAGATACGCAGTATTTT | TRBJ2-3 | NA | 24 | TRBV21-1 | NA
CASSLERGRNTEAFF | TGTGCCAGCAGCTTGGAGAGGGGGCGGAACACTGAAGCTTTCTTT | TRBJ1-1 | NA | 15 | TRBV5-5 | TRBD1
CASGLDGRAYETQYF | TGTGCTAGTGGTTTGGATGGCAGGGCGTACGAGACCCAGTACTTC | TRBJ2-5 | NA | 15 | TRBV12-5 | NA
CASSWGTSGKEADTQYF | TGTGCCAGCAGCTGGGGGACTAGCGGCAAGGAGGCAGATACGCAGTATTTT | TRBJ2-3 | NA | 17 | TRBV7-9 | TRBD2
CASSQVPGHFYEQYF | TGTGCCAGCAGCCAAGTCCCGGGACATTTCTACGAGCAGTACTTC | TRBJ2-7 | NA | 15 | TRBV7-2 | NA
CASSRGTSGISYEQYF | TGCGCCAGCAGCCGGGGGACTAGCGGGATTTCCTACGAGCAGTACTTC | TRBJ2-7 | NA | 16 | TRBV5-1 | TRBD2
CASSPKTDFSKQETQYF | TGTGCCAGCAGCCCTAAGACGGACTTCTCAAAACAAGAGACCCAGTACTTC | TRBJ2-5 | NA | 17 | TRBV9 | NA
CASSQDATGATNTDTQYF | TGCGCCAGCAGCCAAGATGCGACCGGAGCCACAAACACAGATACGCAGTATTTT | TRBJ2-3 | NA | 18 | TRBV4-3 | NA
CSVVRTGMDTQYF | TGCAGCGTTGTTAGGACAGGGATGGATACGCAGTATTTT | TRBJ2-3 | NA | 13 | TRBV29-1 | TRBD1
CASRLQALGNQPQHF | TGTGCCAGCAGACTTCAGGCCTTGGGCAATCAGCCCCAGCATTTT | TRBJ1-5 | NA | 15 | TRBV6-5 | NA
CASSVGGGNYGYTF | TGTGCCAGCAGCGTAGGGGGCGGCAACTATGGCTACACCTTC | TRBJ1-2 | NA | 14 | TRBV9 | NA
CASSPELAGVMELFF | TGTGCCAGCTCACCAGAACTAGCGGGAGTGATGGAGCTGTTTTTT | TRBJ2-2 | NA | 15 | TRBV18 | TRBD2
CASSLYSSTGGSYNEQFF | TGTGCCAGCAGCTTATACTCTTCGACAGGGGGCTCCTACAATGAGCAGTTCTTC | TRBJ2-1 | NA | 18 | TRBV11-2 | TRBD1
CASSYPGSAYEQYF | TGTGCCAGCAGTTACCCAGGATCCGCGTACGAGCAGTACTTC | TRBJ2-7 | NA | 14 | TRBV6-5 | NA
CASSGPGRADTQYF | TGCGCCAGCAGTGGACCAGGGAGAGCAGATACGCAGTATTTT | TRBJ2-3 | NA | 14 | TRBV10-1 | NA
CASSFSFVGELFF | TGTGCCAGCAGTTTTTCATTTGTCGGGGAGCTGTTTTTT | TRBJ2-2 | NA | 13 | TRBV28 | NA
CASSLRGYETQYF | TGTGCCAGCAGCCTTAGGGGGTATGAGACCCAGTACTTC | TRBJ2-5 | NA | 13 | TRBV2 | NA
CASSPGQGKETQYF | TGTGCCAGCAGCCCCGGACAGGGAAAAGAGACCCAGTACTTC | TRBJ2-5 | NA | 14 | TRBV11-3 | TRBD1
CATSRALGAGAPYEQYF | TGTGCCACCAGCAGAGCTCTGGGGGCAGGGGCCCCCTACGAGCAGTACTTC | TRBJ2-7 | NA | 17 | TRBV15 | NA
CASGNSGSSYNEQFF | TGCGCCAGCGGAAATAGCGGGAGCTCCTACAATGAGCAGTTCTTC | TRBJ2-1 | NA | 15 | TRBV5-1 | TRBD2
CSAAGTIKTDTQYF | TGCAGCGCCGCCGGGACTATCAAGACAGATACGCAGTATTTT | TRBJ2-3 | NA | 14 | TRBV29-1 | TRBD2
CASSPRLAGGQNAQFF | TGTGCCAGCAGTCCTAGACTAGCGGGAGGCCAAAATGCGCAGTTCTTC | TRBJ2-1 | NA | 16 | TRBV27 | TRBD2
CASSRDGTDTQYF | TGTGCCAGCAGTCGGGACGGCACAGATACGCAGTATTTT | TRBJ2-3 | NA | 13 | TRBV11-3 | NA
CASSPGRRDSYNEQFF | TGTGCCAGCAGCCCTGGCAGGCGGGACTCCTACAATGAGCAGTTCTTC | TRBJ2-1 | NA | 16 | TRBV5-4 | NA
CASSEIDTQYF | TGTGCCAGCAGTGAGATTGATACGCAGTATTTT | TRBJ2-3 | NA | 11 | TRBV25-1 | NA
CARWREQYF | TGTGCCAGATGGCGCGAGCAGTACTTC | TRBJ2-7 | NA | 9 | TRBV28 | NA
CASRQQAGGVAFF | TGTGCCAGCAGACAACAGGCCGGCGGCGTGGCTTTCTTT | TRBJ1-1 | NA | 13 | TRBV28 | NA
CASSLFHRELFF | TGTGCCAGCAGCTTATTCCACCGGGAGCTGTTTTTT | TRBJ2-2 | NA | 12 | TRBV7-2 | NA
CASSLSGGQETQYF | TGTGCCAGCAGTTTATCAGGGGGACAAGAGACCCAGTACTTC | TRBJ2-5 | NA | 14 | TRBV28 | TRBD1
CASSLARAYYEQYF | TGTGCCAGCAGCTTAGCACGGGCTTACTACGAGCAGTACTTC | TRBJ2-7 | once | 14 | TRBV7-9 | NA
CASSVRDEETQYF | TGTGCCAGTAGTGTTAGGGATGAAGAGACCCAGTACTTC | TRBJ2-5 | NA | 13 | TRBV19 | NA
CASRIVRRDRHTGELFF | TGCGCCAGCCGAATTGTCCGAAGAGACAGGCACACCGGGGAGCTGTTTTTT | TRBJ2-2 | once | 17 | TRBV5-1 | NA
CASRRQGMNTEAFF | TGCGCCAGCAGAAGACAGGGAATGAACACTGAAGCTTTCTTT | TRBJ1-1 | NA | 14 | TRBV5-1 | TRBD1
CASSQAIGSSYEQYF | TGCGCCAGCAGCCAAGCAATCGGTAGCTCCTACGAGCAGTACTTC | TRBJ2-7 | NA | 15 | TRBV4-1 | NA
CAWSEGQGYEQYF | TGTGCCTGGAGCGAGGGACAGGGGTACGAGCAGTACTTC | TRBJ2-7 | NA | 13 | TRBV30 | TRBD1
CAISTDSYTEAFF | TGTGCCATCAGTACGGACAGCTACACTGAAGCTTTCTTT | TRBJ1-1 | NA | 13 | TRBV10-3 | NA